The subject of this entry is one T cell receptor (beta chain). What it recognizes is unknown. Deletions cut 5 bases from V and 4 bases from J, with 17 bases between. The CDR3 covers 16 residues. CDR1 is LNHDA and CDR2 is SQIVND in the germline V gene (reference sequence). This specimen belongs to a study of shared clonotypes between healthy human individuals. About the research overall: Three plates were used per donor for CD4 naive, three for CD4 memory, two for CD8 naive and one for CD8 memory.

Deep-level assay runs were performed. Here immunoSEQ multiplex PCR was the method, and the copy in TCRdb shows in-frame clones only, minus some. The sample includes roughly 2 million clones, roughly 95% of them seen just once. Notes on the study in general: Rarefaction exposed incomplete sorted-subset sequencing despite large depth. The study sampled only blood, and tissue repertoires likely differ.

This chain links TRBV19 with TRBJ2-2, with D perhaps matching TRBD1 (5 bases). Material for sequencing was naive CD4+ T cells sorted from blood. Subset defined: CD45RA+ positively selected. The clonotype comes from a man younger than 35 in good health. The CDR3: CASSQMAVQGTGELFF. Here the CDR3 DNA reads TGTGCCAGTAGTCAAATGGCCGTCCAGGGCACCGGGGAGCTGTTTTTT.